Below are 11 T cell receptor beta chains sequenced from a single sample in a study of shared clonotypes between healthy human individuals. Only in-frame clones appear in the TCRdb table, and some are missing; sequencing was by immunoSEQ multiplex PCR. The repertoire has roughly 400,000 clones, around 96% of them found once; the top ten carry less than 0.35%. Material for sequencing was memory CD8+ T cells sorted from blood. Subset specified: CD45RO+ cells pooled with CCR7-negative TemRA cells. The receptors here all came from a man between 25 and 39 years old in good health.

Note on this clone: The same CDR3 arises from other DNA sequences in this sample as well. The rearrangement joins TRBV7-2 to TRBJ2-7, with a possible D match to TRBD1 (6 bases). Germline-derived CDR1 and CDR2 are SGHTA and FQGNSA. Trimming took off 0 bases at V and 0 bases at J, with 6 bases between the two ends. CDR3 length: 14 amino acids. CDR3 sequence (DNA): TGTGCCAGCAGCTTAGCAGGGGGCTCCTACGAGCAGTACTTC. Protein: CASSLAGGSYEQYF.

The rearrangement links TRBV6-5 to TRBJ1-2; D is uncertain. CDR1 is MNHEY and CDR2 is SVGAGI in the germline V gene. Trimming shortened V by 4 bases and J by 2 bases, and 14 bases separated the two germline ends. The CDR3 runs to 15 residues. CDR3 coding DNA: TGTGCCAGCAGTTTCTTCCCCCGACGGAACTATGGCTACACCTTC. Amino acid sequence: CASSFFPRRNYGYTF.

The chain has TRBV4-1 and TRBJ1-2; D possibly corresponds to TRBD1 (6 bases). V was trimmed by 2 bases and J by 3 bases, leaving 13 bases between them. CDR1 MGHRA and CDR2 YSYEKL come from the germline V gene. The CDR3 extends over 15 amino acids. The CDR3 DNA follows: TGCGCCAGCAGCCAACAAACCAGGGGCGACTATGGCTACACCTTC. Its translation is CASSQQTRGDYGYTF.

Remarks on this clone: Other DNA variants within this sample encode the same CDR3. This chain connects TRBV30 to TRBJ2-7, with 8 nucleotides matching TRBD2. The CDR3 is 13 amino acids. The trim removed 0 bases at V and 3 bases at J, leaving 1 base unmatched. Germline loops: CDR1 GTSNPN, CDR2 SVGIG (reference sequence). The CDR3: CAWSVGTSYEQYF. In nucleotides, the CDR3 is TGTGCCTGGAGTGTAGGGACTAGCTACGAGCAGTACTTC.

The rearrangement joins TRBV6-6 to TRBJ2-7; D gene ambiguous. CDR1 and CDR2 from the germline V gene are MNHNY and SVGAGI (reference sequence). The CDR3 has 16 residues. Between the trimmed V and J ends, which lost 0 bases and 0 bases, there was a span of 12 bases. The CDR3 reads CASSYSDGLPSYEQYF. The CDR3 bases are TGTGCCAGCAGTTACTCGGATGGGCTCCCCTCCTACGAGCAGTACTTC.

This CDR3 reads CASPLELAGTTYEQYF. In nucleotides, the CDR3 is TGTGCCAGTCCCCTGGAACTAGCGGGAACTACCTACGAGCAGTACTTC. J is TRBJ2-7 and V is TRBV19; the match to TRBD2 covers 10 bases. Germline-derived CDR1 and CDR2 are LNHDA and SQIVND (reference sequence). Trimming took 8 bases from V and 2 from J; bases not matched to a gene: 12. The CDR3 is 16 amino acids.

This clone was recorded once. This chain links TRBV10-1 with TRBJ2-3, with 7 bases that match TRBD2. The germline V gene has CDR1 WNHNN and CDR2 SYGVQD (reference sequence). Trimming took 6 bases from V and 3 from J; bases not matched to a gene: 12. The CDR3 has 16 residues. The CDR3 DNA reads TGCGCCAGCAGCGACCGACCCAAGCGGGGTACAGATACGCAGTATTTT. This sequence encodes CASSDRPKRGTDTQYF.

The chain joins TRBV5-1 to TRBJ2-5; D might be TRBD2 (6 bases). This CDR3 contains 14 residues. Germline V gene lookup returns CDR1 SGHRS and CDR2 YFSETQ. V lost 0 bases and J 3 bases, leaving 9 bases between the germline ends. CDR3 nucleotide sequence: TGCGCCAGCAGCTTGGGATCGGGAGAAGAGACCCAGTACTTC. This gives the protein CASSLGSGEETQYF.

The chain is built from TRBV2 and TRBJ2-7, with D hard to call. This CDR3 comprises 13 residues. CDR1 SNHLY and CDR2 FYNNEI come from the germline V gene. V lost 4 bases, J lost 5 bases, and 12 bases lay in between. Here the CDR3 reads CASSVGPSNEQYF. CDR3 nucleotide sequence: TGTGCCAGCAGTGTAGGGCCATCTAACGAGCAGTACTTC.

The rearrangement uses TRBV30 and TRBJ2-3, with a weak D call TRBD1 (5 bases). V was cut by 3 bases and J by 1 base, with 11 bases left in between. The CDR3 covers 14 residues. CDR1 is GTSNPN and CDR2 is SVGIG in the germline V gene (reference sequence). CDR3 amino acids: CAWSDRFGTDTQYF. DNA of the CDR3: TGTGCCTGGAGCGACAGATTCGGCACAGATACGCAGTATTTT.

The chain uses TRBV5-4 and TRBJ2-5, with 8 bases identical to TRBD2. The length of the CDR3 is 16 residues. Unmatched junction bases numbered 10, after V lost 2 bases and J lost 4 bases. The germline gives CDR1 SGHNT, CDR2 YYREEE (reference sequence). This CDR3 reads CASSFAQGGRRETQYF. CDR3 coding DNA: TGTGCCAGCAGCTTCGCTCAGGGCGGGAGGAGAGAGACCCAGTACTTC.